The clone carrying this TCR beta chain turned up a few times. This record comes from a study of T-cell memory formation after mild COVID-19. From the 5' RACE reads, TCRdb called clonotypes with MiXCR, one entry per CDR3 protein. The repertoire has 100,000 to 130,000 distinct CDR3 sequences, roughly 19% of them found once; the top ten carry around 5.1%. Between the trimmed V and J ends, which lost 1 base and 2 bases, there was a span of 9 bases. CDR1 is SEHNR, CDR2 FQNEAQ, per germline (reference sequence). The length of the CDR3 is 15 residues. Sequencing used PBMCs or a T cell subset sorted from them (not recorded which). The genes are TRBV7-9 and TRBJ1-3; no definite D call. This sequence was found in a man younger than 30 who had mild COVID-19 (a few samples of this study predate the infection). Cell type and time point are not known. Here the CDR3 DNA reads TGTGCCAGCAGCTTAGACCTGGGAGCTGGAAACACCATATATTTT. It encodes CASSLDLGAGNTIYF.